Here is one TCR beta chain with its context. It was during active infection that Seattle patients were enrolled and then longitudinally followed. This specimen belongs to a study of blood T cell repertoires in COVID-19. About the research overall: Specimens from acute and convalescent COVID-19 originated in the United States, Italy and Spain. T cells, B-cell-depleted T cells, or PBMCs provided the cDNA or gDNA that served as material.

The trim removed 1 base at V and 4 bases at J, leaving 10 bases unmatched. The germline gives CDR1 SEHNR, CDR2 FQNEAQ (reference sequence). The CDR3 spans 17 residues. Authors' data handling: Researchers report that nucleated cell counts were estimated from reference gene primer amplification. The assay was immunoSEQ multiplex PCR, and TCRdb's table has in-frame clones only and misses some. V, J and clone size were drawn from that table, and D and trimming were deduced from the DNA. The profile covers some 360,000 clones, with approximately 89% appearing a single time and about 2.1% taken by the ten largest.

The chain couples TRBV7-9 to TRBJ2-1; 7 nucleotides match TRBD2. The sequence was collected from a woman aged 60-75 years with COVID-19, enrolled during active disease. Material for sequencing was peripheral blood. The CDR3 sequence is CASSLGSGTIIYNEQFF. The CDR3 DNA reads TGTGCCAGCAGCTTAGGATCCGGGACTATCATTTACAATGAGCAGTTCTTC.